These 18 T cell receptor beta chains originate from one sample sequenced in a study of T cell responses to AZD1222 COVID-19 vaccine. Here immunoSEQ multiplex PCR was the method, and the copy in TCRdb shows in-frame clones only, minus some. This table holds about 120,000 clones, around 92% found once. The specimen comprised peripheral blood, sampled on day 0 of AZD1222 vaccination. The receptors here all came from an adult in good health.

The rearrangement joins TRBV11-2 to TRBJ1-2, with D perhaps TRBD1 (5 bases). Germline V lookup: CDR1 SGHAT, CDR2 FQNNGV. V was clipped by 4 bases and J by 4 bases, with 28 bases between them. The CDR3 extends over 19 amino acids. The CDR3 DNA reads as TGTGCCAGCAGCTCGAGACAAGCGGGACGGCCTCCCGCGGTCTATGGCTACACCTTC. This sequence encodes CASSSRQAGRPPAVYGYTF.

Concerning this clone itself: Other DNA sequences in this sample translate to the same CDR3. V is TRBV28 and J is TRBJ1-2; 7 bases match TRBD1. Trimming removed 4 bases from V and 4 bases from J; junction bases left unmatched: 3. Germline CDR1 MDHEN, CDR2 SYDVKM. This CDR3 comprises 13 residues. CDR3 residues: CASSSGQIYGYTF. The CDR3 region has the DNA TGTGCCAGCAGTTCGGGACAGATCTATGGCTACACCTTC.

The chain combines TRBV7-8 with TRBJ1-5, with 7 bases lining up with TRBD1. CDR3 length equals 17 residues. Germline loops: CDR1 SGHVS, CDR2 FQNEAQ. V was clipped by 2 bases and J by 0 bases; unmatched bases: 7. The CDR3 loop is CASSLLSGQDSNQPQHF. The CDR3 bases are TGTGCCAGCAGCTTACTCTCTGGACAGGATAGCAATCAGCCCCAGCATTTT.

The V gene is TRBV28, the J gene TRBJ2-7, with TRBD2 identical over 9 bases. The V gene end was trimmed by 3 bases and the J gene end by 3 bases; junction bases not matched to a gene: 6. Germline-derived CDR1 and CDR2 are MDHEN and SYDVKM. The CDR3 spans 15 residues. The CDR3 DNA sequence: TGTGCCAGCAGTTTCGGGTCTAGCGGGAACTACGAGCAGTACTTC. Its protein is CASSFGSSGNYEQYF.

The chain carries TRBV20-1 and TRBJ2-7; D is unclear. CDR3 length equals 11 residues. In germline, CDR1 is DFQATT, CDR2 SNEGSKA (reference sequence). Trimming left V 1 base short and J 4 bases short, with 5 bases between. The CDR3 region has the DNA TGCAGTGCTAGAGTTGGGTACGAGCAGTACTTC. Protein: CSARVGYEQYF.

The chain couples TRBV5-1 to TRBJ2-1; perhaps D is TRBD1 or TRBD2 (5 bases each). Trimming shortened V by 5 bases and J by 5 bases, and 20 bases separated the two germline ends. CDR3 length: 16 residues. CDR1 is SGHRS and CDR2 is YFSETQ in the germline V gene. The CDR3 region is CASSVGENFLHNEQFF. The CDR3 bases are TGCGCCAGCAGTGTGGGGGAAAACTTCTTACACAATGAGCAGTTCTTC. The full variable domain, completed using reference TRBV5-1 and TRBJ2-1, is KAGVTQTPRYLIKTRGQQVTLSCSPISGHRSVSWYQQTPGQGLQFLFEYFSETQRNKGNFPGRFSGRQFSNSRSEMNVSTLELGDSALYLCASSVGENFLHNEQFFGPGTRLTVL.

This chain links TRBV24-1 with TRBJ1-2, with TRBD1 identical over 8 bases. This CDR3 spans 14 amino acids. V lost 0 bases, J lost 4 bases, and 0 bases stayed unmatched. Germline V lookup: CDR1 KGHDR, CDR2 SFDVKD. The CDR3 nucleotides read TGTGCCACCAGTGATTTGGGGACAGGCTATGGCTACACCTTC. Translation: CATSDLGTGYGYTF.

This rearrangement joins TRBV7-8 to TRBJ2-7; TRBD1 agrees at 7 bases. The CDR3 has 13 residues. CDR1 and CDR2 (germline): SGHVS, FQNEAQ. The ends lost 2 bases at V and 6 bases at J; junction bases unmatched: 4. The CDR3 bases are TGTGCCAGCAGCTTAAACAGGGGTGGCGAGCAGTACTTC. Translated, it gives CASSLNRGGEQYF.

The chain couples TRBV7-2 to TRBJ1-1; 10 bases agree with TRBD1. Germline V gene lookup returns CDR1 SGHTA and CDR2 FQGNSA. Trimming removed 6 bases from V and 4 bases from J; junction bases left unmatched: 8. This CDR3 contains 15 residues. The CDR3 bases are TGTGCCAGCAGTTTACAAGGGACAGGGGCCACTGAAGCTTTCTTT. Protein sequence: CASSLQGTGATEAFF.

The chain carries TRBV5-4 and TRBJ1-1, with TRBD1 identical over 7 bases. The CDR3 consists of 16 residues. V trimming: 0 bases; J trimming: 0 bases; junction bases outside the gene matches: 5. CDR1 SGHNT and CDR2 YYREEE come from the germline V gene (reference sequence). In nucleotides, the CDR3 is TGTGCCAGCAGCTTGGGGGGACAGTTCTTGAACACTGAAGCTTTCTTT. Amino acids: CASSLGGQFLNTEAFF.

The chain has TRBV6-5 and TRBJ1-5, with 7 bases lining up with TRBD1. Unmatched junction bases numbered 6, after V lost 5 bases and J lost 2 bases. The CDR3 sequence is 15 residues long. CDR1 and CDR2 (germline): MNHEY, SVGAGI. The CDR3 spells CASSLGTAGNQPQHF. As DNA, the CDR3 is TGTGCCAGCAGTCTTGGGACAGCTGGCAATCAGCCCCAGCATTTT.

The rearrangement uses TRBV18 and TRBJ1-2; D not certain. Germline CDR1 is KGHSH and CDR2 is LQKENI. The V gene lost 3 bases and the J gene lost 6 bases, with 23 bases spanning the gap. This CDR3 has 17 residues. CDR3 in amino acids: CASSPMRLGKSGDGYTF. The CDR3 nucleotides read TGTGCCAGCTCACCGATGCGCTTGGGCAAAAGTGGGGATGGCTACACCTTC.

The chain combines TRBV4-1 with TRBJ2-1; 9 bases align to TRBD2. The germline CDR1 and CDR2 sequences are MGHRA and YSYEKL. The CDR3 totals 15 residues. The trim removed 1 base at V and 8 bases at J, leaving 6 bases unmatched. The CDR3 DNA reads TGCGCCAGCAGCCAAGTAGCGGGGGACCGTTATGAGCAGTTCTTC. Translating it yields CASSQVAGDRYEQFF.

V usage is TRBV5-5 and J usage is TRBJ1-1; D is undetermined. Trimming took off 0 bases at V and 0 bases at J, with 9 bases between the two ends. The CDR3 totals 15 residues. CDR1 is SGHKS and CDR2 is YYEKEE in the germline V gene (reference sequence). The CDR3 coding sequence is TGTGCCAGCAGCTTGGCCGAGGGAGTGAACACTGAAGCTTTCTTT. This translates into CASSLAEGVNTEAFF.

The chain couples TRBV7-2 to TRBJ1-6; weak D call: TRBD1 (5 bases). The CDR3 consists of 17 residues. Germline V gene lookup returns CDR1 SGHTA and CDR2 FQGNSA. V was cut by 2 bases and J by 4 bases, with 15 bases left in between. The CDR3 sequence: CASSLSVWDRYNSPLHF. The DNA for the CDR3 is TGTGCCAGCAGCTTATCGGTATGGGACCGGTATAATTCACCCCTCCACTTT.

V is TRBV19 and J is TRBJ2-1; 9 bases agree with TRBD1. The CDR3 has 14 residues. The V gene end was trimmed by 7 bases and the J gene end by 9 bases; junction bases not matched to a gene: 10. CDR1 is LNHDA and CDR2 is SQIVND in the germline V gene (reference sequence). The CDR3 bases are TGTGCCAGTATCCAGGACAGGGGCATAGGTGAGCAGTTCTTC. Protein product: CASIQDRGIGEQFF.

CDR3 in DNA: TGTGCCAGCAGCTTAGCTACCGGGACAGGGAATGAAAAACTGTTTTTT. Protein sequence: CASSLATGTGNEKLFF. The chain couples TRBV7-9 to TRBJ1-4; TRBD1 aligns across 9 bases. Trimming at V came to 0 bases and at J to 5 bases, leaving 4 bases not matched to a gene. Germline values: CDR1 SEHNR, CDR2 FQNEAQ (reference sequence). The CDR3 covers 16 residues.

The V and J genes are TRBV19 and TRBJ1-6; a weak D match, TRBD1 (5 bases). Germline values: CDR1 LNHDA, CDR2 SQIVND (reference sequence). The CDR3 is made up of 15 amino acids. Trimming left V 6 bases short and J 10 bases short, with 19 bases between. Here the CDR3 DNA reads TGTGCCAGTAGCTACCAAGAAAGGGGCGGATCACCCCTCCACTTT. It encodes CASSYQERGGSPLHF.